This T cell receptor (beta chain) was recorded in a study of graft-versus-host responses after intestinal transplantation. Study at large: Each transplant was multivisceral, liver-intestinal, or isolated intestinal. Every recipient underwent anti-thymocyte globulin induction, then tacrolimus and steroids for roughly 3 years.

General observations from the study: GvH clones occurred in recipient marrow; some first appeared in ileum or blood.

TCRdb keeps only in-frame clones here, not all; method: immunoSEQ multiplex PCR. The sample carries some 85,000 clones, under 95% recorded once. With regard to this clone: Its antigen is still unknown.

Germline CDR1 LGHNT, CDR2 FRNRAP. The CDR3 consists of 15 residues. The ends were cut back, 6 bases at V and 9 bases at J, with 21 bases in the middle. The sequence was collected from a human donor who was the organ donor for an intestinal transplant. This chain joins TRBV12-5 and TRBJ2-1; TRBD2 might be the D (5 bases). The sample in question was unstimulated CD8+ T cells sorted from spleen or lymph node cells, obtained before transplant. The CDR3 spells CASGRPGGSPGEQFF. DNA of the CDR3: TGTGCTAGTGGCCGCCCCGGCGGGTCCCCCGGTGAGCAGTTCTTC.